One sample yielded the 8 T cell receptor beta chains listed below, sequenced in a study of blood T cell repertoires in COVID-19. Measured with immunoSEQ multiplex PCR; TCRdb has only the in-frame clones, and not every one. This table has fewer than 250,000 clones, roughly 80% appearing once. Material: peripheral blood. These receptors were collected from a woman of 80 years or more with acute or convalescent COVID-19.

The V gene is TRBV9, the J gene TRBJ2-7; D not resolved. The CDR3 is made up of 15 amino acids. Trimming took 0 bases from V and 6 from J, leaving 16 bases between them. Germline V CDR1 and CDR2: SGDLS, YYNGEE. For the CDR3, the DNA is TGTGCCAGCAGCGTAGGAGGCGATAGAAAAGGCGAGCAGTACTTC. Translating it yields CASSVGGDRKGEQYF.

This clone was detected only a few times. The chain carries TRBV2 and TRBJ1-5; no clear D. This CDR3 region has 15 residues. V dropped 7 bases and J dropped 4 bases, with 17 bases sitting between them. CDR1 SNHLY and CDR2 FYNNEI come from the germline V gene. The CDR3 loop reads CASKAVGDPNQPQHF. In nucleotides, the CDR3 is TGTGCCAGCAAGGCCGTCGGGGATCCTAATCAGCCCCAGCATTTT.

In its sample, this clone was seen many times. V gene TRBV5-6 combines with J gene TRBJ1-3; TRBD1 matches 7 bases. Germline assignment: CDR1 SGHDT and CDR2 YYEEEE. J gave up 3 bases and V 4 bases, and 4 bases lay outside the gene matches. The CDR3 consists of 14 residues. The chain's CDR3 is CASSRRDSGNTIYF. The DNA for the CDR3 is TGTGCCAGCAGCCGACGGGACAGTGGAAACACCATATATTTT. The variable domain in full, with the rest retrieved from reference TRBV5-6 and TRBJ1-3, is DAGVTQSPTHLIKTRGQQVTLRCSPKSGHDTVSWYQQALGQGPQFIFQYYEEEERQRGNFPDRFSGHQFPNYSSELNVNALLLGDSALYLCASSRRDSGNTIYFGEGSWLTVV.

Regarding this clone: The sample carries other DNA sequences with the same CDR3. The rearrangement links TRBV30 to TRBJ1-4; the D is unclear. This CDR3 has 13 residues. Germline CDR1 is GTSNPN and CDR2 is SVGIG (reference sequence). V was trimmed by 0 bases and J by 6 bases, leaving 8 bases between them. CDR3 sequence reads: CAWSVQEYEKLFF. CDR3 nucleotides: TGTGCCTGGAGTGTTCAGGAATATGAAAAACTGTTTTTT.

This chain uses TRBV3-1 (or the pseudogene TRBV3-2) with TRBJ2-7, with 7 bases that match TRBD1. V dropped 3 bases and J dropped 1; count of bases not matched to a gene: 6. CDR1 and CDR2 from the germline V gene are LGHDT and YNNKEL (reference sequence). The CDR3 is 15 residues long. CDR3 sequence reads: CASSQGQTESYEQYF. The CDR3, as DNA: TGTGCCAGCAGCCAGGGACAGACCGAATCCTACGAGCAGTACTTC.

This chain links TRBV9 with TRBJ1-3; D is unresolved. The V end lost 4 bases, the J end lost 3 bases, and 17 bases lay between the germline ends. The CDR3 length is 16 residues. CDR1 and CDR2 (germline): SGDLS, YYNGEE. The CDR3 sequence: CASSTAAPGLGNTIYF. In DNA form, the CDR3 reads TGTGCCAGCAGCACAGCGGCCCCGGGCCTTGGAAACACCATATATTTT.

The rearrangement uses TRBV10-3 and TRBJ1-2; the D gene is possibly TRBD1 (6 bases). Trimming left V 7 bases short and J 3 bases short, with 12 bases between. Germline V gene sequence: CDR1 ENHRY, CDR2 SYGVKD. The CDR3 is 13 residues long. The CDR3 sequence is CAINRERDYGYTF. CDR3 in DNA: TGTGCCATCAACAGGGAAAGGGACTATGGCTACACCTTC.

The V gene is TRBV9, the J gene TRBJ2-3; no firm D call. Germline V gene sequence: CDR1 SGDLS, CDR2 YYNGEE. Trimming took off 0 bases at V and 2 bases at J, with 7 bases between the two ends. The CDR3 loop spans 14 amino acids. Here the CDR3 DNA reads TGTGCCAGCAGCGTAGCCCCTAACACAGATACGCAGTATTTT. Its translation is CASSVAPNTDTQYF.